These T cell receptor beta chains were read from a single sample in a study of blood T cell repertoires in COVID-19. The assay was immunoSEQ multiplex PCR, and TCRdb's table has in-frame clones only and misses some. The data show over 70,000 clones, around nine tenths seen once. Sequencing used peripheral blood. These receptors originate from a human donor in a cohort sampled during active COVID-19. CDR3s include the opening cysteine and the closing phenylalanine or tryptophan. The order of the fields is clone size, D gene, J gene, V gene, CDR3 length, CDR3 protein, CDR3 DNA. A D gene is named only where the DNA matches it firmly. Only part of the rows carry a size: once, few, many, or a class if the clone is expanded.

>NA|NA|TRBJ2-1|TRBV11-2|14
CASSIMQGQNEQFF
TGTGCCAGCAGCATTATGCAGGGGCAAAATGAGCAGTTCTTC
>NA|TRBD2|TRBJ2-3|TRBV20-1|15
CSASGLAGGTDTQYF
TGCAGTGCTAGTGGTTTAGCGGGCGGCACAGATACGCAGTATTTT
>NA|NA|TRBJ1-1|TRBV5-1|14
CASTRLGANTEAFF
TGCGCCAGCACCCGATTAGGGGCGAACACTGAAGCTTTCTTT
>NA|NA|TRBJ2-3|TRBV21-1|14
CASSLQGEADTQYF
TGTGCCAGCAGCTTACAGGGGGAGGCAGATACGCAGTATTTT
>NA|TRBD1|TRBJ1-3|TRBV24-1|22
CATTRPRDRDTCCQDSGNTIYF
TGTGCCACCACTCGCCCCCGGGACAGAGATACTTGCTGCCAAGACTCTGGAAACACCATATATTTT
>NA|TRBD2|TRBJ2-7|TRBV11-2|15
CASSPGLAGVYEQYF
TGTGCCAGCAGCCCAGGACTAGCGGGAGTCTACGAGCAGTACTTC
>NA|TRBD1|TRBJ2-2|TRBV7-3|18
CASSIHSPGQGTSGELFF
TGTGCCAGCAGCATCCATTCACCGGGACAGGGTACGAGCGGGGAGCTGTTTTTT
>medium-sized|NA|TRBJ1-5|TRBV4-2|15
CASSQDQGGAQPQHF
TGTGCCAGCAGCCAAGACCAGGGCGGAGCTCAGCCCCAGCATTTT
>NA|NA|TRBJ1-2|TRBV5-5|14
CASSLVEVNYGYTF
TGTGCCAGCAGCTTGGTTGAGGTTAACTATGGCTACACCTTC
>once|TRBD1|TRBJ1-4|TRBV28|14
CASSLDRGHEKLFF
TGTGCCAGCAGTTTGGACAGGGGGCATGAAAAACTGTTTTTT
>NA|NA|TRBJ1-3|TRBV19|16
CASSTPGRHSGNTIYF
TGTGCCAGTAGTACCCCTGGCAGACACTCTGGAAACACCATATATTTT
>few|TRBD2|TRBJ2-7|TRBV7-8|14
CASSARDYSYEQYF
TGTGCCAGCAGCGCACGGGACTATTCCTACGAGCAGTACTTC
>NA|NA|TRBJ2-1|TRBV5-1|16
CASSHLARNPDNEQFF
TGCGCCAGCAGCCACCTAGCAAGGAACCCGGACAATGAGCAGTTCTTC
>NA|NA|TRBJ2-7|TRBV7-2|14
CASSPRRSTYEQYF
TGTGCCAGCAGCCCACGGAGAAGTACCTACGAGCAGTACTTC
>NA|NA|TRBJ2-5|TRBV25-1|15
CASSEPRLYQETQYF
TGTGCCAGCAGTGAACCCCGACTGTACCAAGAGACCCAGTACTTC
>NA|TRBD1|TRBJ2-5|TRBV5-8|14
CASRILGGEETQYF
TGTGCCAGCAGGATTCTAGGGGGCGAAGAGACCCAGTACTTC
>NA|TRBD2|TRBJ2-3|TRBV25-1|17
CASSVTSGGRHTDTQYF
TGTGCCAGCAGTGTTACTAGCGGGGGCCGCCACACAGATACGCAGTATTTT
>NA|NA|TRBJ2-1|TRBV9|15
CASSLNAGPHNEQFF
TGTGCCAGCAGCCTTAACGCGGGTCCCCACAATGAGCAGTTCTTC
>NA|NA|TRBJ1-1|TRBV5-1|14
CASSLDRVDTEAFF
TGCGCCAGCAGCTTGGACCGAGTGGACACTGAAGCTTTCTTT